This T cell receptor (beta chain) was documented in a study of OX40 agonist ivuxolimab in advanced cancers. For the study at large: Cohort: approximately 83% men, mean age 60, aged about 23 to 79. Study findings and constraints: Certain nonresponders likewise exhibited a low normalized T-cell clonal expansion.

Germline V gives CDR1 MNHEY, CDR2 SVGAGI. The CDR3 totals 14 residues. Between the trimmed V and J ends, which lost 0 bases and 8 bases, there was a span of 10 bases. To note about this clone: What it binds is unknown.

Some clones are missing from TCRdb's copy, which holds only in-frame ones; the method was immunoSEQ multiplex PCR. The sample holds 90,000 to 120,000 clones, just over 90% seen once. This sequence was found in an adult with an advanced solid tumor such as melanoma, head and neck, liver or kidney cancer. The specimen was CD4+ or CD8+ T cells sorted from blood, collected in a trial of the OX40 agonist ivuxolimab. The chain employs TRBV6-5 and TRBJ2-2; D ambiguous. The CDR3 loop is CASSYSARDGELFF. The CDR3 nucleotides are TGTGCCAGCAGTTACTCGGCAAGGGATGGGGAGCTGTTTTTT.